Below are 25 T cell receptor beta chains sequenced from a single sample in a study of blood T cell repertoires in COVID-19. TCRdb's copy holds only in-frame clones and misses some; the assay was immunoSEQ multiplex PCR. The sample carries some 200,000 clones, more than 65% recorded once. Material: peripheral blood. The receptors were sampled from a woman in her thirties or forties who had recovered from COVID-19.

This clone was counted a single time. The chain employs TRBV7-9 and TRBJ1-2; possibly TRBD1 for D (6 bases). This CDR3 region has 12 residues. Trimming cost V 3 bases and J 6 bases, with 8 bases left between them. Germline values: CDR1 SEHNR, CDR2 FQNEAQ (reference sequence). The CDR3 coding sequence is TGTGCCAGCAGCTTCCCAGGGGATGGCTACACCTTC. It translates to CASSFPGDGYTF.

V gene TRBV4-1 combines with J gene TRBJ2-7; no reliable D call. CDR3 length equals 13 residues. V was clipped by 0 bases and J by 6 bases, with 9 bases between them. Germline V gene lookup returns CDR1 MGHRA and CDR2 YSYEKL. DNA for the CDR3: TGCGCCAGCAGCCAAGATCCCCTAACCGAGCAGTACTTC. The encoded protein is CASSQDPLTEQYF.

The chain carries TRBV3-1 (or the pseudogene TRBV3-2) and TRBJ2-5; TRBD1 aligns across 7 bases. Germline V lookup: CDR1 LGHDT, CDR2 YNNKEL (reference sequence). Trimming removed 5 bases from V and 3 bases from J; junction bases left unmatched: 0. The CDR3 spans 12 residues. CDR3 sequence reads: CASSGTEETQYF. In nucleotides, the CDR3 is TGTGCCAGCAGCGGGACAGAAGAGACCCAGTACTTC.

The chain has TRBV5-6 and TRBJ1-4; D is possibly TRBD1 (5 bases). The germline CDR1 and CDR2 sequences are SGHDT and YYEEEE. V shed 4 bases and J shed 10 bases, with 14 bases lying between them. The CDR3 runs 13 residues. The CDR3 DNA reads as TGTGCCAGCAGCATCAGCAGGGTTGGAAAACTGTTTTTT. It encodes CASSISRVGKLFF. Drawing the rest from reference TRBV5-6 and TRBJ1-4, the complete variable domain is DAGVTQSPTHLIKTRGQQVTLRCSPKSGHDTVSWYQQALGQGPQFIFQYYEEEERQRGNFPDRFSGHQFPNYSSELNVNALLLGDSALYLCASSISRVGKLFFGSGTQLSVL.

The gene calls are TRBV24-1 and TRBJ1-1; 7 nucleotides agree with TRBD1. Trimming at V came to 4 bases and at J to 4 bases, leaving 2 bases not matched to a gene. Per the germline V gene, CDR1 is KGHDR and CDR2 is SFDVKD. The CDR3 covers 13 residues. In nucleotides, the CDR3 is TGTGCCACCAGTGAACCAGGGGGCACTGAAGCTTTCTTT. Its translation: CATSEPGGTEAFF.

This clone has a single count. The chain recombines TRBV6-2 or TRBV6-3 with TRBJ1-1; possibly TRBD1 for D (5 bases). The CDR3 contains 13 residues. Germline loops: CDR1 MNHEY, CDR2 SVGEGT. The V and J ends lost 1 base and 6 bases respectively, with 9 bases between them. The CDR3 reads CASSYFWGAEAFF. The CDR3 nucleotides read TGTGCCAGCAGTTACTTCTGGGGCGCTGAAGCTTTCTTT.

The chain has TRBV7-9 and TRBJ1-5; D is uncertain. The CDR3 runs to 15 residues. From germline, CDR1 is SEHNR and CDR2 FQNEAQ (reference sequence). V dropped 8 bases and J dropped 4 bases, with 18 bases sitting between them. CDR3 coding DNA: TGTGCCAGCGGAGACACGGACTCGCAAAATCAGCCCCAGCATTTT. As protein: CASGDTDSQNQPQHF.

The chain uses TRBV6-6 and TRBJ1-3; TRBD1 aligns across 7 bases. Per the germline V gene, CDR1 is MNHNY and CDR2 is SVGAGI (reference sequence). The CDR3 has 18 amino acids. The V and J ends lost 5 bases and 1 base, in that order; junction bases with no gene match: 14. The CDR3 sequence is CASSPNALNRGSGNTIYF. CDR3 coding DNA: TGTGCCAGCAGTCCTAACGCGTTGAACAGGGGATCTGGAAACACCATATATTTT.

The count of this clone is one. The genes are TRBV2 and TRBJ1-2; D unresolved. The CDR3 totals 12 residues. Per the germline V gene, CDR1 is SNHLY and CDR2 is FYNNEI. Trimming removed 8 bases at V and 4 bases at J, with 11 bases between. The CDR3 region is CASLPAPYGYTF. In DNA, the CDR3 is TGTGCCAGCCTCCCTGCGCCCTATGGCTACACCTTC. The variable domain in full, completed from reference TRBV2 and TRBJ1-2, reads EPEVTQTPSHQVTQMGQEVILRCVPISNHLYFYWYRQILGQKVEFLVSFYNNEISEKSEIFDDQFSVERPDGSNFTLKIRSTKLEDSAMYFCASLPAPYGYTFGSGTRLTVV.

The chain uses TRBV6-6 and TRBJ1-3; D gene unclear. The ends were cut back, 2 bases at V and 2 bases at J, with 10 bases in the middle. CDR3 length equals 15 residues. Looked up from germline, CDR1 is MNHNY and CDR2 is SVGAGI (reference sequence). DNA for the CDR3: TGTGCCAGCAGTTACGCGCCCCTTCCTGGAAACACCATATATTTT. It encodes CASSYAPLPGNTIYF.

This sequence joins TRBV11-1 and TRBJ1-2, with 8 bases lining up with TRBD1. The junction had 8 bases not matched to a gene; V was cut back by 6 bases and J by 8 bases. The CDR3 has 13 residues. The germline V gene encodes CDR1 SGHAT and CDR2 FQDESV (reference sequence). DNA of the CDR3: TGTGCCAGCAGGCCCCGGACAGGGCAGGGCTACACCTTC. This translates into CASRPRTGQGYTF.

The chain carries TRBV6-5 and TRBJ2-2; TRBD2 aligns across 8 bases. Germline V gene data show CDR1 as MNHEY and CDR2 as SVGAGI. The trim removed 8 bases at V and 5 bases at J, leaving 7 bases unmatched. The CDR3 extends over 14 amino acids. Written as DNA, the CDR3 is TGTGCCAGCCGGATTAGCGGGACGACCGGGGAGCTGTTTTTT. Its protein product is CASRISGTTGELFF.

The J gene is TRBJ1-4, the V gene TRBV29-1; D call uncertain. CDR1 and CDR2 (germline): SQVTM, ANQGSEA. The CDR3 is 12 residues long. V was shortened by 0 bases and J by 7 bases, with 6 bases between the two germline ends. The CDR3 DNA is TGCAGCGTTGAAGATGACACTGAAAAACTGTTTTTT. Encoded protein: CSVEDDTEKLFF.

The chain is built from TRBV2 and TRBJ2-3, with 10 bases matching TRBD2. With V trimmed by 8 bases and J by 4 bases, 12 bases remained unmatched. The CDR3 length is 16 residues. The germline V gene encodes CDR1 SNHLY and CDR2 FYNNEI. CDR3 sequence reads: CASESPSGGGADTQYF. CDR3 DNA: TGTGCCAGCGAATCCCCGAGCGGGGGGGGCGCAGATACGCAGTATTTT.

DNA for the CDR3: TGTGCCAGCAGCGTAGCGGACTCGGACTATGGCTACACCTTC. This encodes CASSVADSDYGYTF. The V call is TRBV9, the J call TRBJ1-2, with D unresolved. CDR1 is SGDLS, CDR2 YYNGEE, per germline. The CDR3 is 14 residues long. V was clipped by 0 bases and J by 3 bases, with 9 bases between them.

CDR3 sequence: CAISVGGINQPQHF. CDR3 nucleotides: TGTGCCATCAGTGTAGGAGGGATCAATCAGCCCCAGCATTTT. V usage is TRBV10-3 and J usage is TRBJ1-5; D uncertain. Per the germline V gene, CDR1 is ENHRY and CDR2 is SYGVKD. The CDR3 covers 14 residues. Trimming left V 4 bases short and J 3 bases short, with 10 bases between.

The genes are TRBV10-3 and TRBJ2-2, with TRBD1 matching 8 bases. V shed 7 bases, J shed 3 bases, and the junction held 1 base outside the gene matches. Germline loops: CDR1 ENHRY, CDR2 SYGVKD. CDR3 size: 13 residues. The CDR3 is CAIKQGDTGELFF. CDR3 coding DNA: TGTGCCATCAAACAGGGGGACACCGGGGAGCTGTTTTTT.

The rearrangement joins TRBV7-2 to TRBJ1-5, with 8 bases matching TRBD1. Per the germline V gene, CDR1 is SGHTA and CDR2 is FQGNSA. The ends lost 5 bases at V and 7 bases at J; junction bases unmatched: 10. The CDR3 contains 15 residues. CDR3 in amino acids: CASSIGQGKGQPQHF. CDR3 in DNA: TGTGCCAGCAGCATCGGACAGGGAAAAGGGCAGCCCCAGCATTTT.

The chain has TRBV5-1 and TRBJ2-3, with D possibly matching TRBD2 (5 bases). The CDR3 loop spans 14 amino acids. Germline loops: CDR1 SGHRS, CDR2 YFSETQ. V was cut by 1 base and J by 4 bases, with 10 bases left in between. As DNA, the CDR3 is TGCGCCAGCAGCTTGAACCTAGCCCCAGATACGCAGTATTTT. Translation gives CASSLNLAPDTQYF.

This sequence joins TRBV30 and TRBJ2-6, with TRBD1 matching over 11 bases. Per germline, CDR1 GTSNPN and CDR2 SVGIG (reference sequence). This CDR3 has 17 amino acids. V was clipped by 2 bases and J by 1 base; unmatched bases: 4. CDR3 DNA sequence: TGTGCCTGGAGTTCGGGACAGGGGGGGTCTGGGGCCAACGTCCTGACTTTC. This gives the protein CAWSSGQGGSGANVLTF.

To note about this clone: Other DNA sequences in this sample translate to the same CDR3. This chain links TRBV6-2 or TRBV6-3 with TRBJ1-5; D unresolved. From germline, CDR1 is MNHEY and CDR2 SVGEGT. This CDR3 comprises 12 residues. V lost 6 bases to trimming and J lost 5 bases, with 8 bases between them. CDR3 nucleotide sequence: TGTGCCAGCAGCCGCGGGGATCAGCCCCAGCATTTT. Amino acids: CASSRGDQPQHF.

This sequence joins TRBV7-9 and TRBJ2-5, with D perhaps TRBD1 (6 bases). Germline V CDR1 and CDR2: SEHNR, FQNEAQ (reference sequence). This CDR3 is 14 amino acids long. V dropped 3 bases and J dropped 3 bases, with 11 bases sitting between them. CDR3 loop: CASSFLTGEETQYF. In nucleotides, the CDR3 is TGTGCCAGCAGCTTCCTGACAGGCGAAGAGACCCAGTACTTC.

This chain uses TRBV2 with TRBJ1-1; possibly TRBD1 for D (6 bases). Trimming shortened V by 7 bases and J by 1 base, and 22 bases separated the two germline ends. Germline CDR1 and CDR2: SNHLY and FYNNEI. This CDR3 is built from 17 residues. This CDR3 reads CASILASRTDANTEAFF. DNA for the CDR3: TGTGCCAGCATCCTCGCGTCGAGGACAGATGCGAACACTGAAGCTTTCTTT. The full variable domain, completed using reference TRBV2 and TRBJ1-1, is EPEVTQTPSHQVTQMGQEVILRCVPISNHLYFYWYRQILGQKVEFLVSFYNNEISEKSEIFDDQFSVERPDGSNFTLKIRSTKLEDSAMYFCASILASRTDANTEAFFGQGTRLTVV.

In this sample, this clone turned up a few times. This chain links TRBV2 with TRBJ1-5; 8 bases are shared with TRBD1. With 6 bases clipped from V and 5 bases from J, the junction kept 3 bases outside the gene matches. Looked up from germline, CDR1 is SNHLY and CDR2 is FYNNEI. This CDR3 region has 13 residues. The CDR3 loop reads CASRQGEDQPQHF. The CDR3 DNA sequence: TGTGCCAGCAGACAGGGGGAGGATCAGCCCCAGCATTTT.

The V and J genes are TRBV4-3 and TRBJ2-1; no clear D gene. In germline, CDR1 is LGHNA, CDR2 YSLEER. The V end lost 0 bases, the J end lost 3 bases, and 18 bases lay between the germline ends. The CDR3 extends over 18 amino acids. The CDR3 loop reads CASSQDLFSGAGYNEQFF. DNA for the CDR3: TGCGCCAGCAGCCAAGATCTATTTTCCGGAGCTGGCTACAATGAGCAGTTCTTC.